Shown below are 17 T cell receptor beta chains from a single sample sequenced in a study of vaccination effects on CD4 cells after COVID-19. The method was immunoSEQ multiplex PCR; TCRdb's version includes in-frame clones alone and lacks a portion of them. This sample has some 40,000 clones, with approximately 72% found just once. What these receptors recognize is not known. At the end of around 11 days of culture, CD4+ T cells were isolated. This specimen consisted of CD4+ T cells from PBMCs cultured without peptide, obtained before COVID-19 vaccination. The receptors shown here come from a human donor who received a COVID-19 vaccine.

The rearrangement uses TRBV30 and TRBJ2-3; 7 bases line up with TRBD2. From germline, CDR1 is GTSNPN and CDR2 SVGIG (reference sequence). This CDR3 is 13 amino acids long. With 7 bases clipped from V and 4 bases from J, the junction kept 8 bases outside the gene matches. This CDR3 reads CASRLAGADTQYF. In DNA form, the CDR3 reads TGTGCCTCCCGTCTCGCGGGAGCAGATACGCAGTATTTT.

The chain carries TRBV4-3 and TRBJ2-7; D remains ambiguous. From germline, CDR1 is LGHNA and CDR2 YSLEER. This CDR3 comprises 14 residues. The V gene lost 0 bases and the J gene lost 3 bases, with 9 bases spanning the gap. The chain's CDR3 is CASSQELVGYEQYF. The CDR3 bases are TGCGCCAGCAGCCAAGAATTGGTAGGCTACGAGCAGTACTTC.

The gene calls are TRBV28 and TRBJ2-5; D might be TRBD2 (6 bases). Per germline, CDR1 MDHEN and CDR2 SYDVKM. The ends were cut back, 6 bases at V and 5 bases at J, with 16 bases in the middle. This CDR3 spans 14 amino acids. CDR3 region: CASRGAGSWETQYF. The CDR3 DNA sequence: TGTGCCAGCAGAGGTGCCGGGAGTTGGGAGACCCAGTACTTC. The variable domain in full, with the rest retrieved from reference TRBV28 and TRBJ2-5, is DVKVTQSSRYLVKRTGEKVFLECVQDMDHENMFWYRQDPGLGLRLIYFSYDVKMKEKGDIPEGYSVSREKKERFSLILESASTNQTSMYLCASRGAGSWETQYFGPGTRLLVL.

The chain joins TRBV29-1 to TRBJ1-2; D is perhaps TRBD1 (5 bases). This CDR3 is 14 amino acids long. Per the germline V gene, CDR1 is SQVTM and CDR2 is ANQGSEA. The germline V and J ends were trimmed by 3 bases and 4 bases, with 15 bases remaining between them. The CDR3 nucleotides read TGCAGCGTTGACGAAACCGGGACGGGCTATGGCTACACCTTC. Encoded protein: CSVDETGTGYGYTF.

This chain joins TRBV2 and TRBJ2-4, with D possibly matching TRBD1 (6 bases). Per the germline V gene, CDR1 is SNHLY and CDR2 is FYNNEI. The CDR3 consists of 14 residues. Deletions cut 4 bases from V and 7 bases from J, with 14 bases between. CDR3 bases: TGTGCCAGCAGTGTTAGCAGGGGACCTAACATTCAGTACTTC. Amino acid sequence: CASSVSRGPNIQYF.

This clone was observed once. The V and J genes are TRBV6-2 or TRBV6-3 and TRBJ2-1; 8 bases are a match to TRBD2. The CDR3 totals 16 residues. V gave up 2 bases and J gave up 6 bases; unmatched junction bases: 9. Germline V gene lookup returns CDR1 MNHEY and CDR2 SVGEGT. CDR3 residues: CASSYEGTSIPNEQFF. The CDR3, as DNA: TGTGCCAGCAGTTACGAGGGGACTAGTATCCCCAATGAGCAGTTCTTC.

This sequence joins TRBV19 and TRBJ1-5; a weak D match, TRBD1 (5 bases). Trimming removed 1 base at V and 1 base at J, with 11 bases between. The germline CDR1 and CDR2 sequences are LNHDA and SQIVND (reference sequence). This CDR3 has 16 amino acids. The CDR3 DNA follows: TGTGCCAGTAGTATAGGGGGCAGGGCGAGCAATCAGCCCCAGCATTTT. Its protein product is CASSIGGRASNQPQHF.

CDR3 protein: CAWGPGQGEKLFF. The DNA of the CDR3 is TGTGCCTGGGGACCGGGACAGGGGGAAAAACTGTTTTTT. The chain is built from TRBV30 and TRBJ1-4; TRBD1 aligns across 10 bases. Looked up from germline, CDR1 is GTSNPN and CDR2 is SVGIG (reference sequence). This CDR3 comprises 13 residues. Unmatched junction bases numbered 5, after V lost 5 bases and J lost 8 bases.

V and J are TRBV2 and TRBJ2-3, with unresolved D. The CDR3 consists of 12 residues. Trimming shortened V by 1 base and J by 4 bases, and 3 bases separated the two germline ends. Germline values: CDR1 SNHLY, CDR2 FYNNEI. In DNA form, the CDR3 reads TGTGCCAGCAGTGAAGTAGCAGATACGCAGTATTTT. Amino acid sequence: CASSEVADTQYF.

This clone was detected a few times. V usage is TRBV7-2 and J usage is TRBJ2-7; TRBD2 aligns across 7 bases. This CDR3 is built from 13 residues. V shed 2 bases, J shed 6 bases, and the junction held 4 bases outside the gene matches. The germline V gene encodes CDR1 SGHTA and CDR2 FQGNSA. DNA for the CDR3: TGTGCCAGCAGCTTATTATCTAGCGGCGAGCAGTACTTC. Amino acid sequence: CASSLLSSGEQYF. Filled out from reference TRBV7-2 and TRBJ2-7, the complete variable domain reads GAGVSQSPSNKVTEKGKDVELRCDPISGHTALYWYRQSLGQGLEFLIYFQGNSAPDKSGLPSDRFSAERTGGSVSTLTIQRTQQEDSAVYLCASSLLSSGEQYFGPGTRLTVT.

This sequence joins TRBV6-5 and TRBJ2-1, with 14 bases fitting TRBD2. Germline V gene lookup returns CDR1 MNHEY and CDR2 SVGAGI. The CDR3 sequence is 15 residues long. V lost 5 bases to trimming and J lost 8 bases; unmatched junction nucleotides: 5. The CDR3 loop reads CASSTTSGGAYEQFF. In DNA, the CDR3 is TGTGCCAGCAGTACGACTAGCGGGGGGGCCTATGAGCAGTTCTTC.

The chain recombines TRBV5-1 with TRBJ2-1; D not certain. CDR1 and CDR2 from the germline V gene are SGHRS and YFSETQ. V dropped 0 bases and J dropped 7 bases, with 11 bases sitting between them. The CDR3 is 14 amino acids. This CDR3 reads CASSLAKGPNEQFF. The CDR3 nucleotides read TGCGCCAGCAGCTTGGCCAAGGGCCCGAATGAGCAGTTCTTC.

The V call is TRBV5-6, the J call TRBJ1-3, with D tentatively TRBD1 (5 bases). The germline CDR1 and CDR2 sequences are SGHDT and YYEEEE. The CDR3 is 14 amino acids. V lost 7 bases, J lost 0 bases, and 11 bases lay in between. CDR3 sequence (DNA): TGTGCCAGCTGGGGACTCTTCTCTGGAAACACCATATATTTT. This encodes CASWGLFSGNTIYF.

The chain is built from TRBV10-3 and TRBJ2-1; the D gene could be TRBD1 or TRBD2 (5 bases each). Germline V gene lookup returns CDR1 ENHRY and CDR2 SYGVKD. V was trimmed by 1 base and J by 0 bases, leaving 7 bases between them. This CDR3 is 15 amino acids long. The CDR3 nucleotides read TGTGCCATCAGTGAGTTCGGGGCCTCCTACAATGAGCAGTTCTTC. Protein: CAISEFGASYNEQFF.

The chain recombines TRBV5-1 with TRBJ2-5; D not resolved. Germline V gene data show CDR1 as SGHRS and CDR2 as YFSETQ. The CDR3 is 13 amino acids. V was trimmed by 4 bases and J by 13 bases, leaving 20 bases between them. In nucleotides, the CDR3 is TGCGCCAGCAGCCTGGCAGTTAGGGCCCCCGGGTACTTC. It yields the protein CASSLAVRAPGYF.

The chain couples TRBV5-4 to TRBJ1-1, with D maybe TRBD1 (5 bases). V lost 4 bases and J lost 0, with 19 bases in between. The CDR3 has 17 residues. CDR1 SGHNT and CDR2 YYREEE come from the germline V gene (reference sequence). CDR3 sequence reads: CASSPPPGGGVNTEAFF. The CDR3 region has the DNA TGTGCCAGCAGCCCTCCCCCGGGGGGAGGGGTGAACACTGAAGCTTTCTTT.

This clone was detected a few times. This rearrangement joins TRBV30 to TRBJ1-1, with D possibly TRBD1 on 6 matching bases. Germline CDR1 reads GTSNPN; CDR2 reads SVGIG (reference sequence). This CDR3 is 13 amino acids long. The ends were cut back, 4 bases at V and 4 bases at J, with 13 bases in the middle. CDR3 loop: CAWNVQGSTEAFF. The CDR3 DNA is TGTGCCTGGAATGTACAGGGTTCCACTGAAGCTTTCTTT.